The T cell receptor (beta chain) under discussion was sequenced for a study of OX40 agonist ivuxolimab in advanced cancers. This clone appeared once. With 0 bases removed from V and 0 bases from J, the gap between germline ends came to 13 bases. Germline loops: CDR1 SGDLS, CDR2 YYNGEE. The CDR3 runs 16 residues. Only in-frame clones appear in the TCRdb table, and some are missing; sequencing was by immunoSEQ multiplex PCR. The table includes 20,000 to 25,000 clones, roughly nine tenths detected once. This receptor was obtained from an adult with an advanced solid tumor such as melanoma, head and neck, liver or kidney cancer. Sequenced material: CD4+ or CD8+ T cells sorted from blood, taken in a trial of the OX40 agonist ivuxolimab. J is TRBJ2-7 and V is TRBV9; D remains ambiguous. The CDR3 nucleotides read TGTGCCAGCAGCGTAGCTAAGGCAGGTTACTCCTACGAGCAGTACTTC. Its protein product is CASSVAKAGYSYEQYF. Variable domain in full (rest from reference TRBV9 and TRBJ2-7): DSGVTQTPKHLITATGQRVTLRCSPRSGDLSVYWYQQSLDQGLQFLIQYYNGEERAKGNILERFSAQQFPDLHSELNLSSLELGDSALYFCASSVAKAGYSYEQYFGPGTRLTVT.